This T cell receptor (beta chain) was recovered during a study of T cell repertoires in cytomegalovirus infection. In the study overall: Evidence of both CMV infection and a matching HLA type came from public TCR beta signatures.

Study results and caveats: CMV carriers with the relevant HLA were identified by cumulative public TCR beta family frequency. HLA-C-restricted TCR beta clonotypes specific for CMV led the ex vivo response.

The CDR3 totals 15 residues. Trimming removed 3 bases from V and 9 bases from J, with 18 bases in between. Germline V gives CDR1 MNHNS, CDR2 SASEGT. TCRdb processed the reads anew with MiXCR; each CDR3 protein has one entry. The profile shows approximately 750,000 distinct CDR3 sequences, 35% of them singletons. The sample holds a few counts of this clonotype. Its antigen is not known. The clonotype was recovered from a human donor in good health (CMV status not recorded). Some clones in this sample may be carry-over from other donors' samples. The chain combines TRBV6-1 with TRBJ1-5; a weak D match, TRBD1 (5 bases). Source material: PBMCs. DNA of the CDR3: TGTGCCAGCAGTGATGATCGACAGCAAATTGTGCCCCAGCATTTT. Translated, it gives CASSDDRQQIVPQHF.